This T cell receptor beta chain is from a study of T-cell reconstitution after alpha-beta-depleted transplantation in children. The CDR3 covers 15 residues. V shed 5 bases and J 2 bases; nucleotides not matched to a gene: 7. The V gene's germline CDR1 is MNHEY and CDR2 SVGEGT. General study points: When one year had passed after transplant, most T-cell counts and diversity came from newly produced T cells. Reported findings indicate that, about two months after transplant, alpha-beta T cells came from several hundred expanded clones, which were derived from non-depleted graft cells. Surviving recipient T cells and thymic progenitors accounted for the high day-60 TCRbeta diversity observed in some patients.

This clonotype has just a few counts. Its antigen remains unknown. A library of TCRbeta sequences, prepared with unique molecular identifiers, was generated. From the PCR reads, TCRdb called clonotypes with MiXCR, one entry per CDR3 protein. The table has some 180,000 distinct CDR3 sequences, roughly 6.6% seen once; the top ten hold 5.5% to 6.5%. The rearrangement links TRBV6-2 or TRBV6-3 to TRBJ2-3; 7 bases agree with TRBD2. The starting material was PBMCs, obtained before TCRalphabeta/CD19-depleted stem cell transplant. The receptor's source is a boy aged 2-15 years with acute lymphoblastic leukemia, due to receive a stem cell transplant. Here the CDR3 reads CASSTLSGATDTQYF. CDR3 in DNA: TGTGCCAGCAGTACACTGAGCGGGGCCACAGATACGCAGTATTTT.